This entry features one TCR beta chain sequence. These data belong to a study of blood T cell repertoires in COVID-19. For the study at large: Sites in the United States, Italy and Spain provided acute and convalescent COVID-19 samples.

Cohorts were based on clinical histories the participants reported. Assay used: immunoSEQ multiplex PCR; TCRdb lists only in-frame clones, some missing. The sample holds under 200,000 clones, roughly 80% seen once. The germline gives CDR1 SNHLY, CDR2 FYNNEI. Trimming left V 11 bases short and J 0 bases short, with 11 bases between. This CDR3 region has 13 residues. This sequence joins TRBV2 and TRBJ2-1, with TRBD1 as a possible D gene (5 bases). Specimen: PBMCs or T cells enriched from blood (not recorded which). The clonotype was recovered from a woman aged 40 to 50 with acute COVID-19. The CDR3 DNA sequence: TGTGCCTCCCGACAGCCCTCCTACAATGAGCAGTTCTTC. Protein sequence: CASRQPSYNEQFF.